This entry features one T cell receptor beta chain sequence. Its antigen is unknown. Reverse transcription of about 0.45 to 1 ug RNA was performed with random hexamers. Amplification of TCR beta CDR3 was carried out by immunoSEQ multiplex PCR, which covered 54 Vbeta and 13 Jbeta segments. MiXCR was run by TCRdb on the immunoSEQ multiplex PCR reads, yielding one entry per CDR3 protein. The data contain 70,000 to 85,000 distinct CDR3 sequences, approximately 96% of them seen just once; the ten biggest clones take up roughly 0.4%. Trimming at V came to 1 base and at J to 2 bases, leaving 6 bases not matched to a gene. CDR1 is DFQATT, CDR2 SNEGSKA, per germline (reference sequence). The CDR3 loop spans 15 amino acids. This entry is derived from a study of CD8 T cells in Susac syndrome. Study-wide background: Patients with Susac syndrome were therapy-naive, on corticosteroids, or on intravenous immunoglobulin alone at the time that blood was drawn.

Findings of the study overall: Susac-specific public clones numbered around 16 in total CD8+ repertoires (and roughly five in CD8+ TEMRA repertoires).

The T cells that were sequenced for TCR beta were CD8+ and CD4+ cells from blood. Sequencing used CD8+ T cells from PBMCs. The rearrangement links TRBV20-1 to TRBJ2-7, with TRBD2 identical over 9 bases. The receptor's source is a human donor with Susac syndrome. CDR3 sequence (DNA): TGCAGTGCTAGAGTTCCGAGCGGGGGGACCTACGAGCAGTACGTC. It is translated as CSARVPSGGTYEQYV.